This T cell receptor (beta chain) was identified in a study of PD-L1 blockade in urothelial cancer. Study-wide background: Enrolled patients had been treated previously with 0 to 3 chemotherapy regimens.

Clones were sequenced by immunoSEQ multiplex PCR, and TCRdb holds only the in-frame ones, with some missing. Among tens of thousands of clones, roughly 78% were seen once, and the ten largest hold 3.2%. This clone was seen once. The V and J ends lost 7 bases and 0 bases respectively, with 19 bases between them. In germline, CDR1 is LNHDA, CDR2 SQIVND (reference sequence). This CDR3 has 17 residues. The V call is TRBV19, the J call TRBJ1-5; the D gene is possibly TRBD1 (5 bases). The sequences come from PBMCs, collected around atezolizumab (anti-PD-L1) treatment. This clonotype was sampled from a man between 65 and 80 years old with urothelial cancer. The CDR3 region has the DNA TGTGCCAGTACCCCAAGGGCAGGGCAGTATAGCAATCAGCCCCAGCATTTT. Translating it yields CASTPRAGQYSNQPQHF. The whole variable domain, remainder taken from reference TRBV19 and TRBJ1-5, is DGGITQSPKYLFRKEGQNVTLSCEQNLNHDAMYWYRQDPGQGLRLIYYSQIVNDFQKGDIAEGYSVSREKKESFPLTVTSAQKNPTAFYLCASTPRAGQYSNQPQHFGDGTRLSIL.